This TCR beta chain is from a study of blood T cell repertoires in COVID-19. Whole-study context: Acute-phase and convalescent COVID-19 samples originated in the United States, Italy and Spain. In each case, the material was cDNA or gDNA derived from T cells, B-cell-depleted T cells, or PBMCs.

Original analysis: The assay estimated nucleated cells by amplifying reference gene primers. The data were produced by immunoSEQ multiplex PCR, yet TCRdb's version contains in-frame clones alone and is incomplete. Clonal size and the V and J genes are those of that table, whereas D and trimming came from the DNA. The sample has roughly 120,000 clones, approximately 86% seen once; the top ten hold less than 9.5%. The CDR3 loop spans 16 amino acids. Germline loops: CDR1 SGHTA, CDR2 FQGTGA. With 2 bases removed from V and 1 base from J, the gap between germline ends came to 12 bases. This TCR was recovered from a human donor in a cohort sampled during active COVID-19. Sequenced: peripheral blood. The V and J genes are TRBV7-3 and TRBJ2-1, with D uncertain. The CDR3 region has the DNA TGTGCCAGCAGCTTAGAGCGAGGAAGGTCCTACAATGAGCAGTTCTTC. Translated: CASSLERGRSYNEQFF.